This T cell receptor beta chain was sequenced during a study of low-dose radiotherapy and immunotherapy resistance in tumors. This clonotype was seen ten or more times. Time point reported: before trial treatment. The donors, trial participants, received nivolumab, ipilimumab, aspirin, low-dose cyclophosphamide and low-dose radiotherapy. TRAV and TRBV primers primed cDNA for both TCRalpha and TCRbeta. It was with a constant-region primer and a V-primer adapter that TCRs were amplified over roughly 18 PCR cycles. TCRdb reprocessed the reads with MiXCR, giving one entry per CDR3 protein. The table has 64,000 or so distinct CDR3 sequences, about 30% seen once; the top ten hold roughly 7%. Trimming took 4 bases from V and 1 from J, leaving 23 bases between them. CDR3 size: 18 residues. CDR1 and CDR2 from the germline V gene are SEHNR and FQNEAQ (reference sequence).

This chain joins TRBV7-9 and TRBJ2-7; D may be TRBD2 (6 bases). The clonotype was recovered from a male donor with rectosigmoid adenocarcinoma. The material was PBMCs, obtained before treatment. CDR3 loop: CASSSKAGLGGVSYEQYF. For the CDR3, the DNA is TGTGCCAGCAGCTCTAAAGCCGGGTTGGGGGGAGTATCCTACGAGCAGTACTTC. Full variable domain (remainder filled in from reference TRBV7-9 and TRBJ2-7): DTGVSQNPRHKITKRGQNVTFRCDPISEHNRLYWYRQTLGQGPEFLTYFQNEAQLEKSRLLSDRFSAERPKGSFSTLEIQRTEQGDSAMYLCASSSKAGLGGVSYEQYFGPGTRLTVT.